A selection of T cell receptor beta chains follows, all from one sample in a study of T cells after yellow fever vaccination. TCRdb reprocessed the 5' RACE reads via MiXCR and lists one record per CDR3 protein. The table shows 170,000 or so distinct CDR3 sequences, with about 6% occurring only once. The material sequenced was CD4+ T cells sorted from PBMCs, taken on the day of the first yellow fever vaccination. The receptors derive from a man aged 18 to 35 who received the YFV17D yellow fever vaccine. Both conserved end residues are part of each CDR3. The D gene is left open where the match is weak. Rows may omit the clone size; those that give it use once, few, many or a size class.

v_call	j_call	clone_size	d_call	cdr3_nt	cdr3_aa
TRBV1	TRBJ2-5	.	.	TGCACCAGCAGCCAAGTTCAGGGGACGGACCAAGAGACCCAGTACTTC	CTSSQVQGTDQETQYF
TRBV12-3/TRBV12-4	TRBJ2-7	many	TRBD1	TGTGCCAGCAGTTTTTTCGGGACAGGTGCTTACGAGCAGTACTTC	CASSFFGTGAYEQYF
TRBV6-5	TRBJ1-3	few	.	TGTGCCAGCAGCCCACGTTGGGGGTCTGGAAACACCATATATTTT	CASSPRWGSGNTIYF
TRBV5-5	TRBJ2-7	few	TRBD2	TGTGCCAGCAGCTGGATAGCGGGGGAGACACTGGGGCAGTACTTC	CASSWIAGETLGQYF
TRBV18	TRBJ2-1	.	.	TGTGCCAGCTCACCTAGTCAGGGTTCCTACAATGAGCAGTTCTTC	CASSPSQGSYNEQFF
TRBV7-8	TRBJ2-7	.	.	TGTGCCAGCAGCCCGGGGCGGAACTACGAGCAGTACTTC	CASSPGRNYEQYF
TRBV24-1	TRBJ2-5	many	.	TGTGCCACCAGTGATTTAGGCTGGGAGACCCAGTACTTC	CATSDLGWETQYF
TRBV19	TRBJ2-3	.	.	TGTGCCAGTAGTCGCCTTGAGGAGGATACGCAGTATTTT	CASSRLEEDTQYF
TRBV7-9	TRBJ1-1	many	.	TGTGCCAGCAGTTGGGCAGGTATGAACACTGAAGCTTTCTTT	CASSWAGMNTEAFF
TRBV2	TRBJ2-2	large	TRBD2	TGTGCCAGCAGTCGCACTAGCGGAGCGAACACCGGGGAGCTGTTTTTT	CASSRTSGANTGELFF
TRBV5-8	TRBJ2-2	.	TRBD2	TGTGCCAGCAGCTCGGGGGTCGGGGGGACCGGGGAGCTGTTTTTT	CASSSGVGGTGELFF
TRBV12-5	TRBJ2-3	many	.	TGTGCTAGTGGTACTATCGATACGCAGTATTTT	CASGTIDTQYF
TRBV5-1	TRBJ2-1	.	TRBD2	TGCGCCAGCAGCTTATCCCCGGTTAGCGGGGGCCACAATGAGCAGTTCTTC	CASSLSPVSGGHNEQFF
TRBV7-9	TRBJ1-6	few	.	TGTGCCAGCAGCTTATATTCTTCCCACGGGGGATCACCCCTCCACTTT	CASSLYSSHGGSPLHF
TRBV29-1	TRBJ2-3	.	TRBD1	TGCAGCGTTGCCGGACAGGCCGCCCCCACAGATACGCAGTATTTT	CSVAGQAAPTDTQYF
TRBV30	TRBJ2-1	.	.	TGTGCCTGGACCCCCCGGGGTTCCTACAATGAGCAGTTCTTC	CAWTPRGSYNEQFF
TRBV15	TRBJ1-1	many	.	TGTGCCACCAGCAGAGAAGACCGGGCAGCGAACACTGAAGCTTTCTTT	CATSREDRAANTEAFF
TRBV5-1	TRBJ1-2	few	.	TGCGCCAGCAGCTTGGAAGGAAAGGGTTCTAACTATGGCTACACCTTC	CASSLEGKGSNYGYTF
TRBV18	TRBJ1-6	few	.	TGTGCCAGCTCACTGCGGACAGAGACCTATAATTCACCCCTCCACTTT	CASSLRTETYNSPLHF
TRBV29-1	TRBJ2-1	many	.	TGCAGCGTTGAGGGGTACAATGAGCAGTTCTTC	CSVEGYNEQFF
TRBV7-2	TRBJ1-1	.	.	TGTGCCAGCAGCTTAGTGGTAAGGGAGACTGAAGCGTTCTTT	CASSLVVRETEAFF
TRBV5-1	TRBJ1-2	.	.	TGCGCCAGCAGCTTGGAAGGGGCGCCCGGTGGCTACACCTTC	CASSLEGAPGGYTF
TRBV20-1	TRBJ1-5	.	TRBD1	TGCAGTGCTCGAGACCCCAACAGGGGTAGCAATCAGCCCCAGCATTTT	CSARDPNRGSNQPQHF
TRBV19	TRBJ1-6	.	.	TGTGCCACCCGGATTAGGCAGAATAATTCACCCCTCCACTTT	CATRIRQNNSPLHF
TRBV4-1	TRBJ2-4	many	TRBD2	TGCGCCAGCAGCCCGGGTCTAGCGGGGGGGCTAGCCAAAAACATTCAGTACTTC	CASSPGLAGGLAKNIQYF
TRBV9	TRBJ2-5	many	.	TGTGCCAGCAGCGTAGGAAACAGTCAAGAGACCCAGTACTTC	CASSVGNSQETQYF
TRBV7-9	TRBJ1-4	few	TRBD1	TGTGCCAGCAGCTCACAGGGGGCAGAAGAAAAACTGTTTTTT	CASSSQGAEEKLFF
TRBV5-1	TRBJ2-1	many	.	TGCGCCAGCAGCTTGGAGTTTCGCGAGCAGTTCTTC	CASSLEFREQFF
TRBV5-2	TRBJ2-1	once	.	TGTGCCATGGGCCCCGCGCTCCTCAATGAGCAGTTCTTC	CAMGPALLNEQFF
TRBV9	TRBJ2-3	few	TRBD1	TGTGCCAGCAGCCGGACAGGGTCTATTCCAGATACGCAGTATTTT	CASSRTGSIPDTQYF
TRBV3-1	TRBJ1-6	few	.	TGTGCCAGCAGCCATGGAGGAGAGAATTCACCCCTCCACTTT	CASSHGGENSPLHF
TRBV19	TRBJ2-7	.	.	TGTGCCAGTAGTTCCAGAGGGGACGAGCAGTACTTC	CASSSRGDEQYF
TRBV4-2	TRBJ2-1	.	.	TGTGCCAGCAGCCAAGGGGGGCTGGAGACCTACAATGAGCAGTTCTTC	CASSQGGLETYNEQFF
TRBV3-1	TRBJ2-7	few	.	TGTGCCAGCAGCCATGGGGTCTCCAGGGGTCGTAGCTACGAGCAGTACTTC	CASSHGVSRGRSYEQYF
TRBV2	TRBJ1-4	few	.	TGTGCCAGCAATGTGAGGGAAAAACTGTTTTTT	CASNVREKLFF
TRBV6-1	TRBJ2-5	few	TRBD2	TGTGCCAGCAAACCGCTCCTCGGGGGGGCCTCAGAGACCCAGTACTTC	CASKPLLGGASETQYF
TRBV4-3	TRBJ2-1	many	.	TGCGCCAGCAGCCGCCCCCCACACGGAAGCTCCTACAATGAGCAGTTCTTC	CASSRPPHGSSYNEQFF
TRBV12-3/TRBV12-4	TRBJ1-1	many	.	TGTGCCAGCAGTTTAGAGGGCCTAGGGACTGAAGCTTTCTTT	CASSLEGLGTEAFF
TRBV6-5	TRBJ2-5	many	TRBD2	TGTGCCAGCAGTTATCCCCGGGAGGGGGACCAAGAGACCCAGTACTTC	CASSYPREGDQETQYF
TRBV5-1	TRBJ2-7	many	.	TGCGCCAGCAACCCGCGGCCTGGGCAGATCTACGAGCAGTACTTC	CASNPRPGQIYEQYF
TRBV18	TRBJ2-3	many	TRBD2	TGTGCCAGCTCACCACGACTAGCGGGGTCAACAGATACGCAGTATTTT	CASSPRLAGSTDTQYF
TRBV15	TRBJ1-1	few	.	TGTGCCACCAGCAGAGTCCAGGTTACTGAAGCTTTCTTT	CATSRVQVTEAFF
TRBV5-1	TRBJ2-1	many	.	TGCGCCAGCAGCTTGGCCTTGGGACCCTACAATGAGCAGTTCTTC	CASSLALGPYNEQFF
TRBV2	TRBJ2-3	.	TRBD2	TGTGCCAGCAGCCGGGGACTAGCGGGGGCCTTTTCTAGCACAGATACGCAGTATTTT	CASSRGLAGAFSSTDTQYF
TRBV7-2	TRBJ2-5	.	.	TGTGCCAGCAGCTTAAGGCGGGACCAAGAGACCCAGTACTTC	CASSLRRDQETQYF
TRBV4-2	TRBJ2-5	many	TRBD2	TGTGCCAGCAGCCAAGGAAGCGGGGGAGGGATGGAGACCCAGTACTTC	CASSQGSGGGMETQYF